The clone carrying this T cell receptor beta chain was counted only a few times. Its matching antigen is unknown. The data are from a study of T cells in localized non-small cell lung cancer. Study-level findings and limits: A median roughly 50 of the top 100 tumor clones appeared in adjacent lung. A single tumor region was sequenced, leaving heterogeneity possible.

Method: immunoSEQ multiplex PCR; TCRdb's copy keeps in-frame clones and lacks some. The profile shows about 29,000 clones, roughly nine tenths of them singletons. V lost 0 bases and J lost 10, with 10 bases in between. This CDR3 is 12 amino acids long. CDR1 and CDR2 (germline): GTSNPN, SVGIG (reference sequence). This specimen was peripheral blood, taken before any cancer treatment. This receptor was identified in a woman aged 35 to 69 with stage I lung adenocarcinoma. The gene calls are TRBV30 and TRBJ1-3; D gene unclear. The CDR3 sequence is CAWSVGASTIYF. CDR3 DNA: TGTGCCTGGAGTGTAGGCGCTTCGACCATATATTTT.